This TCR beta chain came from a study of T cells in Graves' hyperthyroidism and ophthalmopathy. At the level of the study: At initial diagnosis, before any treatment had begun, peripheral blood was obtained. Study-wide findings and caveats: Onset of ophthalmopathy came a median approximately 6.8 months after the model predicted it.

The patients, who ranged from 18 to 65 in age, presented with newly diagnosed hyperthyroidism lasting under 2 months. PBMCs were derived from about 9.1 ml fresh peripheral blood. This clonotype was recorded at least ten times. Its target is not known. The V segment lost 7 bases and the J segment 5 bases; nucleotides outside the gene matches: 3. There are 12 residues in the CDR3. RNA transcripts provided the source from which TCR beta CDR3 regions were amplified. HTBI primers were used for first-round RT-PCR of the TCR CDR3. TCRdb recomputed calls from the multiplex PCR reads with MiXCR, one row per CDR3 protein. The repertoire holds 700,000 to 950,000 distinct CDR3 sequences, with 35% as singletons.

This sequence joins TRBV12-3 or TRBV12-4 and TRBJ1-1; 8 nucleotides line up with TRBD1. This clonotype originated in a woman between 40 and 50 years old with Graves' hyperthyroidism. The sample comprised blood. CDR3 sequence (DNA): TGTGCCAGCACCTACAGGGGGACTGAAGCTTTCTTT. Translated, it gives CASTYRGTEAFF.